Listed below are T cell receptor beta chains from one sample, sequenced in a study of shared clonotypes between healthy human individuals. Clones were sequenced by immunoSEQ multiplex PCR, and TCRdb holds only the in-frame ones, with some missing. The sample has about 2.4 million clones; more than 90% are singletons. Source material: naive CD4+ T cells sorted from blood. The receptor source for this set is a young man in good health. CDR3s include the opening cysteine and the closing phenylalanine or tryptophan. A D gene is named only where the DNA matches it firmly. Clone size is not always given. Where it is, it says once, few, many or a class for expanded clones.

size	J	D	V	DNA	CDR3
NA	TRBJ2-3	NA	TRBV18	TGTGCCAGCTCACCTAGTTCCGGATACACAGATACGCAGTATTTT	CASSPSSGYTDTQYF
NA	TRBJ1-2	NA	TRBV7-3	TGTGCCAGCAGCCCAGGGGAGGGGTATGGCTACACCTTC	CASSPGEGYGYTF
NA	TRBJ1-4	NA	TRBV2	TGTGCCAGCAGTGTACCTTTCGAAAAACTGTTTTTT	CASSVPFEKLFF
NA	TRBJ2-2	NA	TRBV30	TGTGCCTGGAGTGCGGGGCGGACCGGGGAGCTGTTTTTT	CAWSAGRTGELFF
NA	TRBJ2-5	TRBD2	TRBV5-1	TGCGCCAGCAGCCTCGGTGGTAGCGGGTTCCAAGAGACCCAGTACTTC	CASSLGGSGFQETQYF
NA	TRBJ2-7	NA	TRBV7-8	TGTGCCAGCAGCTTAATACTGGAGCAGGGAAGAGCCTACGAGCAGTACTTC	CASSLILEQGRAYEQYF
NA	TRBJ2-1	TRBD1	TRBV30	TGTGCCTGGAGTTTCCAGGGGGCTAACAATGAGCAGTTCTTC	CAWSFQGANNEQFF
NA	TRBJ2-7	NA	TRBV6-4	TGTGCCAGCAGTGACTACCCGACAGGACTTTACGAGCAGTACTTC	CASSDYPTGLYEQYF
NA	TRBJ2-1	NA	TRBV7-3	TGTGCCAGCAGGGAACGCGGGTCGAGCGGCGGCTATGAGCAGTTCTTC	CASRERGSSGGYEQFF
NA	TRBJ2-5	NA	TRBV6-6	TGTGCCAGCAGTTCTCTGCCCAGGGTTGAGACCCAGTACTTC	CASSSLPRVETQYF
NA	TRBJ2-7	TRBD1	TRBV6-5	TGTGCCAGCCGACAGGGTTATCCTAACGAGCAGTACTTC	CASRQGYPNEQYF
NA	TRBJ2-3	TRBD2	TRBV2	TGTGCCAGCAGTCTAGCGCGGGGGGGCACAGATACGCAGTATTTT	CASSLARGGTDTQYF
NA	TRBJ2-7	NA	TRBV19	TGTGCCAGTAGCCGTTTAGAAGCCAGCGAGCAGTACTTC	CASSRLEASEQYF
NA	TRBJ2-5	NA	TRBV27	TGTGCCAGCAGTCGGGGGCCTCAAGAGACCCAGTACTTC	CASSRGPQETQYF
NA	TRBJ2-3	NA	TRBV5-4	TGTGCCAGCAGCTTGTGGGCAGATACGCAGTATTTT	CASSLWADTQYF
few	TRBJ2-7	NA	TRBV6-4	TGTGCCAGTGCGAGCGGGCCCACCTACGAGCAGTACTTC	CASASGPTYEQYF
NA	TRBJ2-2	TRBD2	TRBV11-2	TGTGCCAGCAGCTTAGCACTAGCGGCGAACACCGGGGAGCTGTTTTTT	CASSLALAANTGELFF
few	TRBJ1-1	NA	TRBV11-2	TGTGCCAGCAGCTTAGGTGGGAACACTGAAGCTTTCTTT	CASSLGGNTEAFF
NA	TRBJ1-6	TRBD1	TRBV5-1	TGCGCCAGCAGCAGATCCGGGACAGAGAATTCACCCCTCCACTTT	CASSRSGTENSPLHF
NA	TRBJ2-5	NA	TRBV11-3	TGTGCCAGCAGCCGGGACGGACAAGAGACCCAGTACTTC	CASSRDGQETQYF
NA	TRBJ2-2	NA	TRBV11-2	TGTGCCAGCAGCTTAGGGAGGAACACCGGGGAGCTGTTTTTT	CASSLGRNTGELFF
NA	TRBJ1-2	NA	TRBV30	TGTGCCTGGACCAGGGACCTGAGTGGCTACACCTTC	CAWTRDLSGYTF